The source of this TCR beta chain is a study of response to subunit inactivated influenza vaccine. Study results and caveats: With each seasonal influenza vaccination, the authors suggested, few new T cells are recruited.

Trimming took off 5 bases at V and 4 bases at J, with 11 bases between the two ends. This CDR3 comprises 13 residues. TCRdb reanalysed the RT-PCR reads using MiXCR and keeps one entry per CDR3 protein. The sample records under 500,000 distinct CDR3 sequences, roughly 11% being singletons. This clonotype was counted many times. Its antigen is currently unknown. The sample here was PBMCs from blood, taken about 40 days after vaccination. This sequence was found in a man aged 45 to 65 who received an inactivated influenza vaccine. The gene calls are TRBV12-3 or TRBV12-4 and TRBJ1-2; D is unresolved. CDR3: CASSPRTLYGYTF. CDR3 DNA sequence: TGTGCCAGCAGTCCCCGGACCCTCTATGGCTACACCTTC.